A selection of T cell receptor beta chains follows, all from one sample in a study of blood T cells in healthy people across ages. TCRdb used MiXCR to reprocess the 5' RACE reads, holding one entry per CDR3 protein. The sample includes about 2 million distinct CDR3 sequences, less than 50% of them seen just once. Source material: blood. The receptors shown here come from a woman between 40 and 55 years old in good health. Both conserved end residues are part of each CDR3. D genes are given only for firm matches. Where a row states a size, it is once, few, many or the class of an expanded clone; other rows omit it.

J	V	D	size	CDR3	DNA
TRBJ2-3	TRBV2	-	once	CASKGGHTQYF	TGTGCCAGCAAGGGGGGACATACGCAGTATTTT
TRBJ1-1	TRBV4-1	TRBD1	-	CASSQEGTGTNTEAFF	TGCGCCAGCAGCCAGGAGGGGACAGGGACGAACACTGAAGCTTTCTTT
TRBJ2-1	TRBV7-2	TRBD2	-	CASRPSRGGGAIYNEQFF	TGTGCCAGCAGACCCTCACGTGGGGGGGGTGCGATATACAATGAGCAGTTCTTC
TRBJ2-1	TRBV7-2	TRBD2	once	CASSLALAGGPEFF	TGTGCCAGCAGCTTAGCGCTCGCGGGGGGCCCCGAGTTCTTC
TRBJ1-2	TRBV29-1	-	-	CSVPPHGYTF	TGCAGCGTTCCCCCCCATGGCTACACCTTC
TRBJ2-1	TRBV28	TRBD2	once	CASRLAGARDEQFF	TGTGCCAGCAGACTAGCGGGGGCCAGGGATGAGCAGTTCTTC
TRBJ1-5	TRBV19	TRBD1	-	CASSPRTGLWRSNQPQHF	TGTGCCAGTAGTCCCAGGACAGGGTTATGGCGGAGCAATCAGCCCCAGCATTTT
TRBJ2-3	TRBV20-1	-	-	CSAGKGGADTQYF	TGCAGTGCCGGGAAGGGGGGTGCAGATACGCAGTATTTT
TRBJ2-1	TRBV9	TRBD2	few	CASSGVSGGANEQFF	TGTGCCAGCAGCGGGGTTAGCGGGGGGGCGAATGAGCAGTTCTTC
TRBJ1-5	TRBV27	-	-	CASSSGITRGGQPQHF	TGTGCCAGCAGTTCCGGAATTACCCGAGGAGGTCAGCCCCAGCATTTT
TRBJ1-2	TRBV27	-	-	CASSLSAGSGYTF	TGTGCCAGCAGTTTATCGGCAGGGTCTGGCTACACCTTC
TRBJ2-1	TRBV6-2/TRBV6-3	TRBD2	-	CASSRYTSGGFDDEQFF	TGTGCCAGCAGTCGATACACTAGCGGGGGTTTTGACGATGAGCAGTTCTTC
TRBJ1-2	TRBV29-1	-	-	CSVEDNRSLLGYTF	TGCAGCGTTGAAGATAACAGGTCCCTTTTGGGCTACACCTTC
TRBJ2-2	TRBV7-3	TRBD1	-	CASSVTGPTGRKTGELFF	TGTGCCAGCAGCGTTACAGGGCCGACAGGGAGAAAGACCGGGGAGCTGTTTTTT
TRBJ1-1	TRBV20-1	TRBD1	-	CSARVRDRGPNTEAFF	TGCAGTGCCAGAGTTCGGGACAGGGGGCCGAACACTGAAGCTTTCTTT
TRBJ2-7	TRBV7-6	TRBD1	-	CASSLEDRGPYEQYF	TGTGCCAGCAGCTTGGAGGACAGGGGGCCATACGAGCAGTACTTC
TRBJ1-1	TRBV4-1	-	-	CASSQRGNFLSEAFF	TGCGCCAGCAGCCAACGCGGGAATTTTCTCTCTGAAGCTTTCTTT